This T cell receptor (beta chain) comes out of a study of control samples from healthy donors and cancer patients. Germline loops: CDR1 LNHDA, CDR2 SQIVND (reference sequence). Deletions cut 5 bases from V and 5 bases from J, with 18 bases between. This CDR3 has 16 residues. The assay was immunoSEQ multiplex PCR, and TCRdb's table has in-frame clones only and misses some. This sample yields 100,000 to 150,000 clones, of which over 85% are seen a single time; roughly 7.8% belongs to the top ten. J is TRBJ2-2 and V is TRBV19; possibly TRBD1 or TRBD2 for D (5 bases each). Sequencing was carried out using PBMCs. The sequence was collected from a man between 50 and 59 years old with head and neck cancer. CDR3 coding DNA: TGTGCCAGTAGTGTTGTAGCGAACAGGTTAACCGGGGAGCTGTTTTTT. Its translation is CASSVVANRLTGELFF.